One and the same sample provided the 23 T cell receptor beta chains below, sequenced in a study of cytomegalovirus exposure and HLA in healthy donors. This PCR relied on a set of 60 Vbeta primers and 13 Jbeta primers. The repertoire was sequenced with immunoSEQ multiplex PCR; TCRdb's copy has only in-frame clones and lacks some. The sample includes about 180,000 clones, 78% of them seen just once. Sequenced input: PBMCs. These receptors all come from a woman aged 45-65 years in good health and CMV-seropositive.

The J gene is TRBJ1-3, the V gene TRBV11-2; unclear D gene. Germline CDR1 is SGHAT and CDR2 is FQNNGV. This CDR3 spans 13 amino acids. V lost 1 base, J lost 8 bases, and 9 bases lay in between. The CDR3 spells CASSLGPEDTIYF. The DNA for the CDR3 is TGTGCCAGCAGCTTAGGTCCTGAGGACACCATATATTTT. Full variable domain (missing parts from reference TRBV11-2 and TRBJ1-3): EAGVAQSPRYKIIEKRQSVAFWCNPISGHATLYWYQQILGQGPKLLIQFQNNGVVDDSQLPKDRFSAERLKGVDSTLKIQPAKLEDSAVYLCASSLGPEDTIYFGEGSWLTVV.

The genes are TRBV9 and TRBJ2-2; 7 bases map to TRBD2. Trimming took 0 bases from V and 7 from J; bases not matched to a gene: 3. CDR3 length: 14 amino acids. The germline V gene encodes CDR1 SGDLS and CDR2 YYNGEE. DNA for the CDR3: TGTGCCAGCAGCGTAGCACTAGCGATCGGGGAGCTGTTTTTT. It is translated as CASSVALAIGELFF.

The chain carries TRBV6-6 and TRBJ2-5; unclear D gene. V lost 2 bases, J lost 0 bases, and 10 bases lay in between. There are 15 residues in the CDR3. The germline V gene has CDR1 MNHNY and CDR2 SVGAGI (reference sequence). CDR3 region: CASSYPVSYQETQYF. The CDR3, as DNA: TGTGCCAGCAGTTACCCCGTGTCCTACCAAGAGACCCAGTACTTC.

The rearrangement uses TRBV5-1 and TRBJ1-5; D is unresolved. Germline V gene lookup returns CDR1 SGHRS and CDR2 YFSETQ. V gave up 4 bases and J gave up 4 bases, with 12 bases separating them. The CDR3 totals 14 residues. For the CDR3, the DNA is TGCGCCAGCAGCCCGGGTCGAGAAAATCAGCCCCAGCATTTT. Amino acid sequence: CASSPGRENQPQHF. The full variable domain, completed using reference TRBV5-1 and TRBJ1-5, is KAGVTQTPRYLIKTRGQQVTLSCSPISGHRSVSWYQQTPGQGLQFLFEYFSETQRNKGNFPGRFSGRQFSNSRSEMNVSTLELGDSALYLCASSPGRENQPQHFGDGTRLSIL.

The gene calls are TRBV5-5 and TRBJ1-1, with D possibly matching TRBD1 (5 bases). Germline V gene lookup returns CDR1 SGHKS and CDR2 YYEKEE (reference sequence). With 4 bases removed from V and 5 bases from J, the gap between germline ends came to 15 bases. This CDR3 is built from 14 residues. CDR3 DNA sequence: TGTGCCAGCAGCCCACTCGGGGGTGGAACTGAAGCTTTCTTT. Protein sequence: CASSPLGGGTEAFF.

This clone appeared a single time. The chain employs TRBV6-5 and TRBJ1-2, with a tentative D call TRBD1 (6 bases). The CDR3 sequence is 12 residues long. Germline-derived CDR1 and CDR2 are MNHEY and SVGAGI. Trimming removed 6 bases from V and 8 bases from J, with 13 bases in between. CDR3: CASSSWGGGYTF. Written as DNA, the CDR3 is TGTGCCAGCAGCTCATGGGGGGGCGGCTACACCTTC.

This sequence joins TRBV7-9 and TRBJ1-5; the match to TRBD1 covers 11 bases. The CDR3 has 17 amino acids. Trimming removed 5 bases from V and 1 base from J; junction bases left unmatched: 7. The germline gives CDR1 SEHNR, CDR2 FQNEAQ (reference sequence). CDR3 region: CASSTWTGGASNQPQHF. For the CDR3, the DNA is TGTGCCAGCAGCACATGGACAGGGGGCGCAAGCAATCAGCCCCAGCATTTT.

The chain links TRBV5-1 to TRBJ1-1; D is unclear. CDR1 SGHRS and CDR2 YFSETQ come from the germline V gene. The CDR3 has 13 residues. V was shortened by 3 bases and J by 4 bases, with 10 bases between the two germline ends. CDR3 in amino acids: CASSSRLGTEAFF. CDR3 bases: TGCGCCAGCAGCTCCCGACTCGGCACTGAAGCTTTCTTT.

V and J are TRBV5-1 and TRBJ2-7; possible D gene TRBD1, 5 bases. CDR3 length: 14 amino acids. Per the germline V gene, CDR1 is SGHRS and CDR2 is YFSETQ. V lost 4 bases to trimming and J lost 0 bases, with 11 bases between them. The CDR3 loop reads CASSPPTDSYEQYF. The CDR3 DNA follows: TGCGCCAGCAGCCCTCCGACAGACTCCTACGAGCAGTACTTC.

CDR3 in amino acids: CASSLLSGQGNNSPLHF. In nucleotides, the CDR3 is TGCGCCAGCAGCTTATTATCGGGACAGGGAAATAATTCACCCCTCCACTTT. The chain is built from TRBV5-1 and TRBJ1-6, with 9 bases aligning to TRBD1. The CDR3 runs 17 residues. The trim removed 2 bases at V and 5 bases at J, leaving 8 bases unmatched. Per germline, CDR1 SGHRS and CDR2 YFSETQ.

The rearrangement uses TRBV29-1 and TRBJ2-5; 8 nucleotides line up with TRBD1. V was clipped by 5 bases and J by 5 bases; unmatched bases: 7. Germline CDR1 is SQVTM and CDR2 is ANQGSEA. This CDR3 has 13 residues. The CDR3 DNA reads TGCAGCGTTCGAAACAGGGGGAGGGAGACCCAGTACTTC. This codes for CSVRNRGRETQYF.

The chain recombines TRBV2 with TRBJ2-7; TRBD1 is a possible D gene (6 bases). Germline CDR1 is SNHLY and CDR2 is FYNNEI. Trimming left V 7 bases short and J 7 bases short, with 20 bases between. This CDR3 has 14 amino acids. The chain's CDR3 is CASKSGAGVQEQYF. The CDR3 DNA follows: TGTGCCAGCAAAAGTGGTGCAGGGGTACAGGAGCAGTACTTC.

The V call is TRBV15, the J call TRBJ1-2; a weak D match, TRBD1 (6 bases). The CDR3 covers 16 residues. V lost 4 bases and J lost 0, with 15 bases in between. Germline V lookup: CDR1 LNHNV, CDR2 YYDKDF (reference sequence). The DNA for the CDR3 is TGTGCCACCAGCACCGGAACCGGGACAACTAACTATGGCTACACCTTC. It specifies CATSTGTGTTNYGYTF.

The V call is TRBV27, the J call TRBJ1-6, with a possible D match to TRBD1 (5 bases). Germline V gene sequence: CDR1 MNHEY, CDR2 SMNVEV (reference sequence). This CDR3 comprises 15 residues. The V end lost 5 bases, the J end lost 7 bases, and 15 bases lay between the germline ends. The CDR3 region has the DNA TGTGCCAGCAGTCTCGGACACTTAGGGAATTCACCCCTCCACTTT. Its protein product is CASSLGHLGNSPLHF.

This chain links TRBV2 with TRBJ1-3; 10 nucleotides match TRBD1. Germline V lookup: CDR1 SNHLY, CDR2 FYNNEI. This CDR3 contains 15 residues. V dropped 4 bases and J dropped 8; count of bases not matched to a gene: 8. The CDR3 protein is CASSVRDRGSDTIYF. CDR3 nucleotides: TGTGCCAGCAGTGTTCGGGACAGGGGTTCAGACACCATATATTTT.

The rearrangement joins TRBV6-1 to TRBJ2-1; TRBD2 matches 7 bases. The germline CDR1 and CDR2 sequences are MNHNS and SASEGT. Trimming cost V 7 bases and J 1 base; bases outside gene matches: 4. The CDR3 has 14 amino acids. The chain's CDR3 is CASKSGVSYNEQFF. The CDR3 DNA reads TGTGCCAGCAAAAGCGGGGTTTCCTACAATGAGCAGTTCTTC.

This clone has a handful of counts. The CDR3 protein is CASSLDGYSNQPQHF. For the CDR3, the DNA is TGTGCCAGCAGCCTAGACGGTTATAGCAATCAGCCCCAGCATTTT. J is TRBJ1-5 and V is TRBV6-4; D call uncertain. The germline V and J ends were trimmed by 6 bases and 0 bases, with 12 bases remaining between them. The CDR3 is 15 residues long. Germline V gene data show CDR1 as MRHNA and CDR2 as SNTAGT.

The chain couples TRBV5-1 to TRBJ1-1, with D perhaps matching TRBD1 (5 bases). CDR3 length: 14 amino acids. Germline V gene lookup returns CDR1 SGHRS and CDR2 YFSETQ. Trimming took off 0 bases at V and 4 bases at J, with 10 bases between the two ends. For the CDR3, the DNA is TGCGCCAGCAGCTTGGATGGGGGGATCACTGAAGCTTTCTTT. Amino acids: CASSLDGGITEAFF.

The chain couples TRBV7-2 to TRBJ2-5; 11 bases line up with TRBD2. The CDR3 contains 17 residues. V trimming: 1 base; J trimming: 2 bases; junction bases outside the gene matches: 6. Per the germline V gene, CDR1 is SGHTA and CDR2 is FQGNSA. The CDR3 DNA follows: TGTGCCAGCAGCTTAGGTCCTAGCGGGGGGCCTCAAGAGACCCAGTACTTC. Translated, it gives CASSLGPSGGPQETQYF. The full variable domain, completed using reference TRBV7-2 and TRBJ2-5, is GAGVSQSPSNKVTEKGKDVELRCDPISGHTALYWYRQSLGQGLEFLIYFQGNSAPDKSGLPSDRFSAERTGGSVSTLTIQRTQQEDSAVYLCASSLGPSGGPQETQYFGPGTRLLVL.

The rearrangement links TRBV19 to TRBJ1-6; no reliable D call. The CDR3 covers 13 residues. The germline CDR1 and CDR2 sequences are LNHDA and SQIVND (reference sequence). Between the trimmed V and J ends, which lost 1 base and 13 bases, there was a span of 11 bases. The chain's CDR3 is CASSIGFQAPLHF. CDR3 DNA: TGTGCCAGTAGTATAGGTTTCCAGGCCCCCCTCCACTTT.

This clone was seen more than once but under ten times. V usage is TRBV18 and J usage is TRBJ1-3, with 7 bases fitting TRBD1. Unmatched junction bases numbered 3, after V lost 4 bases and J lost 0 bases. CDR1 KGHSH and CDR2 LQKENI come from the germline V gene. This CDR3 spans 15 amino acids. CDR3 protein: CASSQGQLSGNTIYF. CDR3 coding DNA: TGTGCCAGCTCACAGGGACAGCTCTCTGGAAACACCATATATTTT.

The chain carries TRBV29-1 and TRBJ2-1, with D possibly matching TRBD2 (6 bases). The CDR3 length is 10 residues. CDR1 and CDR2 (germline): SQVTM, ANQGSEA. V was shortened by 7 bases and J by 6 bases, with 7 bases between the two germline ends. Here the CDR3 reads CSGGVNEQFF. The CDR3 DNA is TGCAGCGGGGGGGTCAATGAGCAGTTCTTC.

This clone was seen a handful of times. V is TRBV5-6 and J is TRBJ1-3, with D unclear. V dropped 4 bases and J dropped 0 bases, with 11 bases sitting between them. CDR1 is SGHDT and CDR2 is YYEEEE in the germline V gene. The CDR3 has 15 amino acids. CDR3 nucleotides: TGTGCCAGCAGCAAGAGGCTGAGCTCTGGAAACACCATATATTTT. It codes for CASSKRLSSGNTIYF.